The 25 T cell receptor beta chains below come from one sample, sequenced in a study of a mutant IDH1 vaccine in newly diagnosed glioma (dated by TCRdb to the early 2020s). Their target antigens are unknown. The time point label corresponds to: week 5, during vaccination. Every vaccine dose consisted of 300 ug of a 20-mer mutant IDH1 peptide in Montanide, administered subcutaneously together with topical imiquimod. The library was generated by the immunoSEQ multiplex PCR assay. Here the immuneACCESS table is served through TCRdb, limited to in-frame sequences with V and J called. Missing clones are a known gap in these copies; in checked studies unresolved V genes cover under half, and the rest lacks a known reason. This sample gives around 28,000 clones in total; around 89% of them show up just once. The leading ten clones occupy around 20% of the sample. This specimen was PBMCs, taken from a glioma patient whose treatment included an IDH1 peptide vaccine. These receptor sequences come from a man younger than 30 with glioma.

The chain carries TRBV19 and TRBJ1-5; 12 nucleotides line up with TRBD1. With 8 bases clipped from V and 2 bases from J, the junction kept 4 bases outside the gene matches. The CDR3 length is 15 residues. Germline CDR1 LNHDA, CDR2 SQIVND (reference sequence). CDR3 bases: TGTGCCAGTTCCGGGACAGGGGGCGGCAATCAGCCCCAGCATTTT. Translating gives CASSGTGGGNQPQHF.

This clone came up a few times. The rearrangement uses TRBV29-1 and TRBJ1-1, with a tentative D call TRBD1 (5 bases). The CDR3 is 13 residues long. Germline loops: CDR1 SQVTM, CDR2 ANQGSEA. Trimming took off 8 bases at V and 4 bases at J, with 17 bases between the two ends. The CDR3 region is CSSRQTDGTEAFF. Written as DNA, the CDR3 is TGCAGCTCCCGACAGACGGACGGCACTGAAGCTTTCTTT.

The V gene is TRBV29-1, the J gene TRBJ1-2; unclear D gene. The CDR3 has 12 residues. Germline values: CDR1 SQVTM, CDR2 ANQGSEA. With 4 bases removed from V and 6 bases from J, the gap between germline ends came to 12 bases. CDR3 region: CSVGGPKDGYTF. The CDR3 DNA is TGCAGCGTTGGAGGACCTAAAGATGGCTACACCTTC.

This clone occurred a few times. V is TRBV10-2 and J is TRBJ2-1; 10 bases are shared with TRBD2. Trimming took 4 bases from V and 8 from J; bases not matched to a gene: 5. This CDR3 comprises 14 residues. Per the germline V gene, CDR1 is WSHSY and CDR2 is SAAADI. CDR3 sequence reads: CASSVPSGSHEQFF. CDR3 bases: TGCGCCAGCAGTGTCCCTAGCGGGAGCCATGAGCAGTTCTTC.

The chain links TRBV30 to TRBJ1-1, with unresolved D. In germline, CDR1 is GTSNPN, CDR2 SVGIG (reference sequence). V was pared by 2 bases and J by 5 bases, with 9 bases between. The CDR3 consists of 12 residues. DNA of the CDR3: TGTGCCTGGAGTCGTTCCGGTACTGAAGCTTTCTTT. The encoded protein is CAWSRSGTEAFF.

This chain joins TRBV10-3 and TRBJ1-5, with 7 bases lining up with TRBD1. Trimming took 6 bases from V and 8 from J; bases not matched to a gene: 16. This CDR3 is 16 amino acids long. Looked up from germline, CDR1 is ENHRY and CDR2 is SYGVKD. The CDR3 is CAIRAGTEGSGEPQHF. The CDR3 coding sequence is TGTGCCATCAGGGCCGGGACAGAGGGCTCGGGGGAGCCCCAGCATTTT.

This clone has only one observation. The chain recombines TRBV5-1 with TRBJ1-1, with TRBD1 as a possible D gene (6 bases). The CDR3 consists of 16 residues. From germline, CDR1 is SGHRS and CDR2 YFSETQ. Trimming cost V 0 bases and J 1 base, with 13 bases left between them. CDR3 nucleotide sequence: TGCGCCAGCAGCTTGGTAAGGGGGGCGCGGAACACTGAAGCTTTCTTT. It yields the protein CASSLVRGARNTEAFF.

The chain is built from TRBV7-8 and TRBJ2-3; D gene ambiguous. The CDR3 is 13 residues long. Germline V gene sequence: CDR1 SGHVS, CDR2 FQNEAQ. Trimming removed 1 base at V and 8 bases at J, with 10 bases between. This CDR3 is CASSLERRGTQYF. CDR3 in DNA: TGTGCCAGCAGCTTAGAACGGAGAGGTACGCAGTATTTT.

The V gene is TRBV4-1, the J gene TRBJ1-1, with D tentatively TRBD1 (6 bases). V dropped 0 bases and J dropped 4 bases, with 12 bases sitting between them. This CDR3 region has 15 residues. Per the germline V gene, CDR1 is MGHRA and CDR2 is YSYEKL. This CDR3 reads CASSQEGGRVTEAFF. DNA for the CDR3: TGCGCCAGCAGCCAAGAGGGGGGGCGCGTCACTGAAGCTTTCTTT.

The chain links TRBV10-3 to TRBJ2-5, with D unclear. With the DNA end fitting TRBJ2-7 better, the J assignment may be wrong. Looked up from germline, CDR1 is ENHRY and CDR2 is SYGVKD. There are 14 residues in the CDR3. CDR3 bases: TGTGCCATCAGTGAGTCGTTGTTACACTACGAGCAGTACTTC. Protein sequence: CAISESLLHYEQYF.

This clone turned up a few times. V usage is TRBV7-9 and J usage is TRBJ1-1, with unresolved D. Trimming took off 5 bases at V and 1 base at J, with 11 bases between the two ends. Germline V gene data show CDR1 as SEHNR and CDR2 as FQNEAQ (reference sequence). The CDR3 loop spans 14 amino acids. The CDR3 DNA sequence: TGTGCCAGCAGCCCAGACACCCAGAACACTGAAGCTTTCTTT. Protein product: CASSPDTQNTEAFF.

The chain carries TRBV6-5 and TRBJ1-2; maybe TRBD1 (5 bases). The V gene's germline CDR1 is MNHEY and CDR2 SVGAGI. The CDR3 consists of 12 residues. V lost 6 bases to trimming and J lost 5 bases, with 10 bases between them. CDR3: CASSGTAYGYTF. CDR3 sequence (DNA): TGTGCCAGCAGCGGGACTGCTTATGGCTACACCTTC.

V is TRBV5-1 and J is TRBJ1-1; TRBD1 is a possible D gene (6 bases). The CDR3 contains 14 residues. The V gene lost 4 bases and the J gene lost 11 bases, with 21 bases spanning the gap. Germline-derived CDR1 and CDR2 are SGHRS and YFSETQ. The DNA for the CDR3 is TGCGCCAGCAGCCCAAGGGGGGGCCCCTCGGCGGCTTTCTTT. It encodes CASSPRGGPSAAFF.

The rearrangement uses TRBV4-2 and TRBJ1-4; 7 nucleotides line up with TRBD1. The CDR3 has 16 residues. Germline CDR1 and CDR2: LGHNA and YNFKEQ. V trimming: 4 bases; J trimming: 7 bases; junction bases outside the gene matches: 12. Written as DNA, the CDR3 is TGTGCCAGCAGCCCTCTCTCGACAGGGCAAGGTGAAAAACTGTTTTTT. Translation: CASSPLSTGQGEKLFF.

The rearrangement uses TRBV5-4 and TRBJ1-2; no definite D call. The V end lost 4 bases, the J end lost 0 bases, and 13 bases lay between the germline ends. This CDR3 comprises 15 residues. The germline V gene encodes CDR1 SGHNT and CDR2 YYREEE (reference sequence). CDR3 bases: TGTGCCAGCAGCGCGCCGGACCTAGCTAACTATGGCTACACCTTC. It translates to CASSAPDLANYGYTF.

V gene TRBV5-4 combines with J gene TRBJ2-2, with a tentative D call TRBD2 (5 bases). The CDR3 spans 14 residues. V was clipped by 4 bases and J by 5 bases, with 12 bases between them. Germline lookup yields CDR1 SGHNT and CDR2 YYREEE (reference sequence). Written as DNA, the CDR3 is TGTGCCAGCAGCCCCGACCGAGGGACCGGGGAGCTGTTTTTT. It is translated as CASSPDRGTGELFF.

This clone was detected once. The CDR3 bases are TGCGCCAGCAGCCAAGATTATTCCCACCTCCAAGAGACCCAGTACTTC. This sequence encodes CASSQDYSHLQETQYF. The chain is built from TRBV4-3 and TRBJ2-5; no clear D gene. The CDR3 consists of 16 residues. V lost 0 bases, J lost 1 base, and 12 bases lay in between. Germline V gene sequence: CDR1 LGHNA, CDR2 YSLEER.

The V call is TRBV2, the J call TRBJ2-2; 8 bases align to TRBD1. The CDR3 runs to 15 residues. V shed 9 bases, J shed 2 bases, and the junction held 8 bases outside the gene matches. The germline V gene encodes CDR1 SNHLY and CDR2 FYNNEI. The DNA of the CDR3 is TGTGCCAGTGGGGGACAGGCGGCCAACACCGGGGAGCTGTTTTTT. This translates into CASGGQAANTGELFF.

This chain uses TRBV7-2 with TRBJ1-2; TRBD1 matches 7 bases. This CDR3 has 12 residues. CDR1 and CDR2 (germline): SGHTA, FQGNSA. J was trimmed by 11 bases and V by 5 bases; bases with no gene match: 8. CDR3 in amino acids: CASSTATGFYTF. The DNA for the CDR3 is TGTGCCAGCAGCACCGCGACAGGGTTTTACACCTTC.

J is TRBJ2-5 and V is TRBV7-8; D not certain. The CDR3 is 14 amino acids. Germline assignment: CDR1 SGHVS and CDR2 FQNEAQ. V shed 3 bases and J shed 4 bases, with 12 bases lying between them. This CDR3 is CASSLRTLGETQYF. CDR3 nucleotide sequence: TGTGCCAGCAGCTTGCGTACCTTGGGAGAGACCCAGTACTTC.

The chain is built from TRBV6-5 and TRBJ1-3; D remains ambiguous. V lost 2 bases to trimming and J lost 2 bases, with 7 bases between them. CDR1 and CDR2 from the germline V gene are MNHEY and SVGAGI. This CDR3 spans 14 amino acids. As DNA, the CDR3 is TGTGCCAGCAGTTACGCCCCCACTGGAAACACCATATATTTT. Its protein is CASSYAPTGNTIYF.

CDR3 protein: CASSGQRTGGTLQYF. The CDR3, as DNA: TGTGCCAGCAGTGGTCAGAGGACAGGAGGAACTCTGCAGTACTTC. The chain couples TRBV6-1 to TRBJ2-7, with 7 nucleotides matching TRBD1. The CDR3 has 15 residues. V lost 4 bases to trimming and J lost 9 bases; unmatched junction nucleotides: 15. Germline V gene sequence: CDR1 MNHNS, CDR2 SASEGT.

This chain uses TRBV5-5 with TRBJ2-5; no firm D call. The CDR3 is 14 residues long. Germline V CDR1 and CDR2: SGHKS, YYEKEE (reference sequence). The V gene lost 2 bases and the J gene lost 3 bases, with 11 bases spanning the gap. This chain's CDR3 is CASSFGRVEETQYF. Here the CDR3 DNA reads TGTGCCAGCAGCTTTGGACGTGTGGAAGAGACCCAGTACTTC.

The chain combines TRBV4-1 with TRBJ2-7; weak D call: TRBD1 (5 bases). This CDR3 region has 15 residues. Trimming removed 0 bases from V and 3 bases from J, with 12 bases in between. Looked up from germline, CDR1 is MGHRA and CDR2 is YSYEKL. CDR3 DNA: TGCGCCAGCAGCCAAGAGGGAAACAGGAACTACGAGCAGTACTTC. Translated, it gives CASSQEGNRNYEQYF.

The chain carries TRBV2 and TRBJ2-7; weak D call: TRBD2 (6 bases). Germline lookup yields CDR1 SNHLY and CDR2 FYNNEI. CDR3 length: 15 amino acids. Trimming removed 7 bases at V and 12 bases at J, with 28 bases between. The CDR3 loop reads CASKPTSSIGGFAYF. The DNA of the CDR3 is TGTGCCAGCAAGCCGACTAGTTCTATCGGAGGGTTCGCGTACTTC.